Listed below are T cell receptor beta chains from one sample, sequenced in a study of beta chain features in type 1 diabetes. Repertoires were generated with immunoSEQ multiplex PCR, while TCRdb's copy carries only in-frame clones and drops some. The table lists under 300,000 clones, approximately 15% of them singletons. The sample consisted of naive CD4+ T cells from blood. Receptors originate from a man aged 25 to 40 with type 1 diabetes. The CDR3 runs from the conserved cysteine through the conserved F or W. Fields, in order: clone size, V gene, CDR3 protein. A clone size is listed for some rows: how often the clone was seen (once, few, many), or a class if it is expanded.

NA | TRBV2 | CAGGLGATYEQYF
few | TRBV14 | CASSERSRNEAFF
NA | TRBV6-5 | CASSYSRFGTAGYTF
NA | TRBV18 | CASSPGDQPQHF
few | TRBV5-4 | CASSLYGTTKNIQYF
few | TRBV11-2 | CASSVPGTGVEQFF
NA | TRBV9 | CASSATAEQFF
NA | TRBV2 | CASTRDLNTEAFF
NA | TRBV19 | CASSFRGSQPQHF
NA | TRBV19 | CASSAQTGSSYEQYF
NA | TRBV30 | CAWSAQGAGEQFF
NA | TRBV6-1 | CASSEGRVEQYF
NA | TRBV29-1 | CSVDRQEYNEQFF
NA | TRBV7-9 | CASLRERGTEAFF
few | TRBV9 | CASSVVPSGNTGELFF
NA | TRBV7-9 | CASSLVIGSNYGYTF
NA | TRBV5-6 | CASRLTGAGNNEQFF
NA | TRBV29-1 | CSVAGRGFGYTF
few | TRBV7-2 | CASSLATVSRGETQYF
few | TRBV9 | CASSGDITDTQYF
few | TRBV19 | CASTRDRGGQETQYF
NA | TRBV11-3 | CASSPTAGADEQYF
few | TRBV5-1 | CASRLSGPPTDTQYF
few | TRBV25-1 | CASSGSTGTNYGYTF
NA | TRBV5-1 | CASSLAAGQVNTEAFF
few | TRBV19 | CASQLTGMAEAFF
NA | TRBV10-3 | CAISRIQGGGGYTF
few | TRBV7-2 | CASSLLGTTLDYGYTF
few | TRBV7-2 | CASSFRLTTTGYEQYF
few | TRBV25-1 | CASRVPAGNGRTGELFF
few | TRBV5-4 | CASSFDREAFF
few | TRBV5-1 | CASRIRGNQETQYF
once | TRBV19 | CASKGQLHEQYF
few | TRBV19 | CASSILAGGKETQYF
few | TRBV18 | CASSPGSAGNEQFF
few | TRBV5-6 | CASSLSGSGTEAFF
few | TRBV5-4 | CASSLGREAEAFF
NA | TRBV6-5 | CASSSDSGIYEQYF
NA | TRBV5-1 | CASRLEGDYGYTF
NA | TRBV6-5 | CASSWGRDSYEQYF
NA | TRBV5-1 | CASSLGAVTTYNEQFF
NA | TRBV7-9 | CASSLLSPSTDTQYF
NA | TRBV5-1 | CASSLTQARGYTF
NA | TRBV7-9 | CASSPRTHPDTQYF
NA | TRBV5-4 | CASSLPPGQGLNEQFF
many | TRBV4-1 | CASSQPRRGVGTEAFF
few | TRBV6-5 | CASRPPGLGFSGAFF
few | TRBV7-6 | CASSADYEQYF
few | TRBV2 | CASSAGQAEQYF
few | TRBV5-1 | CASSLTGTAGTEQYF
NA | TRBV6-6 | CASSTTDRGTREQYF
many | TRBV23-1 | CASSQSHDRDSNQPQHF
few | TRBV29-1 | CSVANRGYTEAFF
few | TRBV5-1 | CASSLAGDRGQNEQFF